This TCR beta chain was captured by sequencing in a study of T cells after yellow fever vaccination. Study at large: Preparation of the low-cell-number fractions used SMART-Seq v4 Ultra Low Input.

They built TCR cDNA with 5'RACE template switching, a step that put in a universal primer site and UMIs. TCRdb ran MiXCR on the 5' RACE reads and lists one entry per CDR3 protein. The sample has roughly 300,000 distinct CDR3 sequences, around 7% seen once. Whole-study results and caveats: From the bulk population, abundant clonotypes could contaminate and appear within FACS-sorted repertoires. Clones from primary vaccination mostly reappeared after the booster (96% CD4, roughly 87% CD8).

The CDR3 contains 16 residues. The germline V gene has CDR1 SGHRS and CDR2 YFSETQ. The V segment lost 2 bases and the J segment 5 bases; nucleotides outside the gene matches: 8. Concerning this clonotype: What it binds is not known.

This sequence originates from a man between 18 and 35 years old who received the YFV17D yellow fever vaccine. This chain uses TRBV5-1 with TRBJ2-5; 11 bases are a match to TRBD2. The source was PBMCs, collected about 49 days after the first yellow fever vaccination. In nucleotides, the CDR3 is TGCGCCAGCAGCTTTAGCGGGGGGGCCATCCAGGAGACCCAGTACTTC. Translating gives CASSFSGGAIQETQYF.